These 11 T cell receptor beta chains were all obtained from the same sample, sequenced in a study of identical twins' blood T cells. MiXCR, run by TCRdb on the 5' RACE reads, gives a single entry per CDR3 protein. The repertoire has roughly 380,000 distinct CDR3 sequences, over 25% of them found once; the top ten carry 6.1%. Sequencing used PBMCs. These receptors all stem from a woman aged 18 to 55 in good health.

This clonotype has more than one count but fewer than ten. The chain links TRBV6-2 or TRBV6-3 to TRBJ1-3; D may be TRBD1 (5 bases). The germline V gene encodes CDR1 MNHEY and CDR2 SVGEGT. The CDR3 length is 16 residues. V was shortened by 0 bases and J by 0 bases, with 9 bases between the two germline ends. The CDR3 region is CASSYSTAHSGNTIYF. For the CDR3, the DNA is TGTGCCAGCAGTTACTCGACAGCTCACTCTGGAAACACCATATATTTT.

This clonotype turned up a few times. The chain uses TRBV5-1 and TRBJ1-5, with 7 bases identical to TRBD1. Per germline, CDR1 SGHRS and CDR2 YFSETQ. With 1 base clipped from V and 3 bases from J, the junction kept 4 bases outside the gene matches. The CDR3 consists of 15 residues. CDR3 nucleotides: TGCGCCAGCAGCTTGCAGGGGGGAACCAATCAGCCCCAGCATTTT. As protein: CASSLQGGTNQPQHF.

This clonotype was seen more than once but under ten times. This chain links TRBV29-1 with TRBJ1-3, with TRBD1 matching 8 bases. V was pared by 4 bases and J by 7 bases, with 6 bases of the junction left unmatched. This CDR3 contains 13 residues. Germline V gene lookup returns CDR1 SQVTM and CDR2 ANQGSEA. CDR3 protein: CSVVPRQGNTIYF. In DNA, the CDR3 is TGCAGCGTTGTGCCCAGACAGGGGAACACCATATATTTT.

This clonotype was counted a few times. The V call is TRBV14, the J call TRBJ2-7; D perhaps matches TRBD2 (6 bases). Germline V gene lookup returns CDR1 SGHDN and CDR2 FVKESK. The CDR3 totals 15 residues. With 1 base removed from V and 3 bases from J, the gap between germline ends came to 13 bases. CDR3 DNA sequence: TGTGCCAGCAGCCAAGGCCGGGACTTATTCTACGAGCAGTACTTC. This translates into CASSQGRDLFYEQYF.

Worth noting for this clonotype: Germline is not matched at one junction end, which may reflect a read error. The chain recombines TRBV6-6 with TRBJ1-2; a weak D match, TRBD1 (5 bases). Germline V gene sequence: CDR1 MNHNY, CDR2 SVGAGI (reference sequence). The CDR3 sequence is 13 residues long. CDR3 protein: CASRPGRNYGYAF. Here the CDR3 DNA reads TGTGCCAGCAGGCCGGGACGGAACTATGGCTACGCCTTC.

This clonotype showed up just a few times. J is TRBJ1-1 and V is TRBV29-1; TRBD1 agrees at 7 bases. CDR1 is SQVTM and CDR2 is ANQGSEA in the germline V gene. The CDR3 totals 12 residues. V shed 7 bases, J shed 5 bases, and the junction held 7 bases outside the gene matches. This chain's CDR3 is CSAVTGETEAFF. CDR3 sequence (DNA): TGCAGCGCCGTTACAGGGGAAACTGAAGCTTTCTTT. Full variable domain (outside the CDR3, taken from reference TRBV29-1 and TRBJ1-1): SAVISQKPSRDICQRGTSLTIQCQVDSQVTMMFWYRQQPGQSLTLIATANQGSEATYESGFVIDKFPISRPNLTFSTLTVSNMSPEDSSIYLCSAVTGETEAFFGQGTRLTVV.

Notes on this clonotype: One junction end disagrees with the germline gene, perhaps due to a read error. V gene TRBV10-3 combines with J gene TRBJ1-3, with D hard to call. Germline V lookup: CDR1 ENHRY, CDR2 SYGVKD. CDR3 size: 15 residues. The CDR3: CAISESRTPGDTIYF. The DNA for the CDR3 is TGTGCCATCAGTGAGTCGAGGACGCCTGGAGACACCATATATTTT.

The chain combines TRBV20-1 with TRBJ1-1; D gene ambiguous. CDR3 length: 12 residues. The V and J ends lost 8 bases and 1 base respectively, with 11 bases between them. In germline, CDR1 is DFQATT, CDR2 SNEGSKA (reference sequence). This CDR3 reads CSSSRQNTEAFF. CDR3 bases: TGCAGTTCGTCTCGGCAGAACACTGAAGCTTTCTTT.

V gene TRBV15 combines with J gene TRBJ1-3; D uncertain. The CDR3 extends over 16 amino acids. In germline, CDR1 is LNHNV, CDR2 YYDKDF (reference sequence). With 6 bases removed from V and 0 bases from J, the gap between germline ends came to 15 bases. The DNA of the CDR3 is TGTGCCACCAGAAACCGGACGGATTTCTCTGGAAACACCATATATTTT. It translates to CATRNRTDFSGNTIYF.

CDR3 in amino acids: CASSQNRAGLYGYTF. The DNA of the CDR3 is TGTGCCAGCAGCCAAAACCGCGCTGGTTTGTATGGCTACACCTTC. This rearrangement joins TRBV3-1 to TRBJ1-2; D ambiguous. V shed 2 bases and J shed 5 bases, with 15 bases lying between them. The CDR3 contains 15 residues. Per the germline V gene, CDR1 is LGHDT and CDR2 is YNNKEL (reference sequence).

The chain uses TRBV20-1 and TRBJ1-2; D is unresolved. This CDR3 is 12 amino acids long. The V end was cut by 3 bases, the J end by 6 bases, with 11 bases between. Germline CDR1 reads DFQATT; CDR2 reads SNEGSKA (reference sequence). CDR3 region: CSARRLLHGYTF. The CDR3 DNA reads as TGCAGTGCTAGGCGGCTGCTGCATGGCTACACCTTC.